A single sample gave rise to the 25 T cell receptor beta chains below, sequenced in a study of T cell repertoires in cytomegalovirus infection. No antigen has been identified for these receptors. MiXCR, run by TCRdb on the reads, gives a single entry per CDR3 protein. The data hold hundreds of thousands of distinct CDR3 sequences, with under 55% observed a single time. Source: cultured PBMCs, taken from culture after CMV antigen stimulation. The receptors derive from a human donor in good health (CMV status not recorded). Some clones in this sample may be carry-over from other donors' samples.

The chain combines TRBV19 with TRBJ2-3, with 7 bases aligning to TRBD2. Germline V lookup: CDR1 LNHDA, CDR2 SQIVND (reference sequence). V was pared by 1 base and J by 1 base, with 8 bases of the junction left unmatched. The CDR3 totals 17 residues. The CDR3 here is CASSIGGLADRTDTQYF. The DNA for the CDR3 is TGTGCCAGTAGTATAGGAGGGCTAGCGGATCGCACAGATACGCAGTATTTT. The full variable domain, with the rest looked up from reference TRBV19 and TRBJ2-3, is DGGITQSPKYLFRKEGQNVTLSCEQNLNHDAMYWYRQDPGQGLRLIYYSQIVNDFQKGDIAEGYSVSREKKESFPLTVTSAQKNPTAFYLCASSIGGLADRTDTQYFGPGTRLTVL.

The rearrangement uses TRBV12-5 and TRBJ2-2; 7 nucleotides align to TRBD2. Trimming at V came to 3 bases and at J to 5 bases, leaving 6 bases not matched to a gene. CDR1 is LGHNT and CDR2 is FRNRAP in the germline V gene. This CDR3 has 15 residues. CDR3 DNA: TGTGCTAGTGGTTTTGGTGGGAGGGCAACCGGGGAGCTGTTTTTT. The encoded protein is CASGFGGRATGELFF. The full variable domain, rest sourced from reference TRBV12-5 and TRBJ2-2, is DARVTQTPRHKVTEMGQEVTMRCQPILGHNTVFWYRQTMMQGLELLAYFRNRAPLDDSGMPKDRFSAEMPDATLATLKIQPSEPRDSAVYFCASGFGGRATGELFFGEGSRLTVL.

A word on this clonotype: One end of the junction does not line up with germline, which may come from a read error. This rearrangement joins TRBV2 to TRBJ2-1; D gene unclear. Per the germline V gene, CDR1 is SNHLY and CDR2 is FYNNEI. This CDR3 region has 14 residues. In nucleotides, the CDR3 is TGTGCCAGCAGCGAAGTTCTCTCCTACAATGAGCAGTTCTTC. This sequence encodes CASSEVLSYNEQFF.

The chain recombines TRBV7-6 with TRBJ1-5, with D possibly TRBD1 on 6 matching bases. Germline CDR1 reads SGHVS; CDR2 reads FNYEAQ. CDR3 length: 19 amino acids. V lost 3 bases to trimming and J lost 3 bases, with 24 bases between them. In nucleotides, the CDR3 is TGTGCCAGCAGCTTTGGCCCGGGACATCCCTTAGAGGCCAATCAGCCCCAGCATTTT. Amino acids: CASSFGPGHPLEANQPQHF.

This clonotype was counted a few times. The chain carries TRBV27 and TRBJ2-3; D remains ambiguous. V gave up 1 base and J gave up 1 base, with 3 bases separating them. The CDR3 is made up of 13 amino acids. Germline lookup yields CDR1 MNHEY and CDR2 SMNVEV (reference sequence). The DNA of the CDR3 is TGTGCCAGCAGTTTATATGGCACAGATACGCAGTATTTT. Translated, it gives CASSLYGTDTQYF.

The genes are TRBV19 and TRBJ1-2, with D hard to call. The CDR3 covers 15 residues. Germline assignment: CDR1 LNHDA and CDR2 SQIVND (reference sequence). Trimming shortened V by 0 bases and J by 7 bases, and 15 bases separated the two germline ends. The CDR3 loop reads CASSIDSRHVRGYTF. The CDR3 DNA is TGTGCCAGTAGTATAGACAGCCGACACGTACGTGGCTACACCTTC.

The genes are TRBV19 and TRBJ2-7, with 8 bases matching TRBD1. This CDR3 contains 15 residues. Germline lookup yields CDR1 LNHDA and CDR2 SQIVND (reference sequence). J was trimmed by 5 bases and V by 4 bases; bases with no gene match: 10. CDR3 sequence: CASSTLPGTGNEQYF. As DNA, the CDR3 is TGTGCCAGTAGTACCCTCCCGGGGACAGGTAACGAGCAGTACTTC.

DNA for the CDR3: TGCGCCAGCACCACAGGATATGGCTACACCTTC. Translation: CASTTGYGYTF. The J gene is TRBJ1-2, the V gene TRBV10-2; maybe TRBD1 (5 bases). Trimming cost V 7 bases and J 5 bases, with 8 bases left between them. CDR1 is WSHSY and CDR2 is SAAADI in the germline V gene. The CDR3 runs to 11 residues.

The V call is TRBV10-3, the J call TRBJ1-6; no firm D call. Germline V gene data show CDR1 as ENHRY and CDR2 as SYGVKD. CDR3 length: 14 amino acids. Trimming took off 3 bases at V and 9 bases at J, with 12 bases between the two ends. The DNA for the CDR3 is TGTGCCATCAGTGATCGGCCGGGAGTTTCACCCCTCCACTTT. Translating it yields CAISDRPGVSPLHF.

For the CDR3, the DNA is TGTGCCAGCAGTTACGGGACAGGGTGGTCACAGTACTTC. Residues: CASSYGTGWSQYF. The chain employs TRBV6-2 or TRBV6-3 and TRBJ2-7; 9 bases are a match to TRBD1. V was pared by 2 bases and J by 10 bases, with 6 bases of the junction left unmatched. CDR1 and CDR2 from the germline V gene are MNHEY and SVGEGT. The CDR3 has 13 amino acids.

This chain connects TRBV28 to TRBJ2-5; TRBD2 agrees at 7 bases. Per the germline V gene, CDR1 is MDHEN and CDR2 is SYDVKM. The CDR3 consists of 13 residues. With V trimmed by 6 bases and J by 5 bases, 6 bases remained unmatched. The CDR3 sequence: CASRTSPGETQYF. CDR3 coding DNA: TGTGCCAGCAGGACTAGCCCAGGGGAGACCCAGTACTTC.

The gene calls are TRBV6-6 and TRBJ2-2; D possibly uses TRBD1 or TRBD2 (5 bases each). CDR1 is MNHNY and CDR2 is SVGAGI in the germline V gene (reference sequence). The CDR3 is made up of 14 amino acids. The V gene lost 6 bases and the J gene lost 5 bases, with 13 bases spanning the gap. In DNA, the CDR3 is TGTGCCAGCAGGGGACGGTGGGAGACCGGGGAGCTGTTTTTT. It encodes CASRGRWETGELFF.

This clonotype was counted a few times. The chain combines TRBV7-9 with TRBJ2-1; D unresolved. V shed 5 bases and J shed 0 bases, with 11 bases lying between them. The CDR3 sequence is 15 residues long. Germline V gene sequence: CDR1 SEHNR, CDR2 FQNEAQ (reference sequence). The CDR3 reads CASSRPPGSYNEQFF. In nucleotides, the CDR3 is TGTGCCAGCAGCCGACCCCCCGGCTCCTACAATGAGCAGTTCTTC.

The V and J genes are TRBV7-2 and TRBJ2-3; perhaps TRBD2 as D (6 bases). The CDR3 extends over 15 amino acids. Germline V gene data show CDR1 as SGHTA and CDR2 as FQGNSA. Trimming shortened V by 3 bases and J by 0 bases, and 10 bases separated the two germline ends. The CDR3 spells CASSFGLPSTDTQYF. The DNA for the CDR3 is TGTGCCAGCAGCTTTGGACTACCTAGCACAGATACGCAGTATTTT. Using reference TRBV7-2 and TRBJ2-3 for the parts outside the CDR3, the full variable domain is GAGVSQSPSNKVTEKGKDVELRCDPISGHTALYWYRQSLGQGLEFLIYFQGNSAPDKSGLPSDRFSAERTGGSVSTLTIQRTQQEDSAVYLCASSFGLPSTDTQYFGPGTRLTVL.

The chain links TRBV20-1 to TRBJ2-7, with TRBD1 identical over 7 bases. Germline V CDR1 and CDR2: DFQATT, SNEGSKA (reference sequence). V was pared by 5 bases and J by 6 bases, with 4 bases of the junction left unmatched. The CDR3 runs to 11 residues. The DNA of the CDR3 is TGCAGTGCTCAGACAGGGCGCGAGCAGTACTTC. It yields the protein CSAQTGREQYF.

This chain connects TRBV7-9 to TRBJ2-5; TRBD1 matches at 10 bases. The trim removed 3 bases at V and 2 bases at J, leaving 6 bases unmatched. Looked up from germline, CDR1 is SEHNR and CDR2 is FQNEAQ (reference sequence). The CDR3 sequence is 16 residues long. As DNA, the CDR3 is TGTGCCAGCAGCTTTCTCGGGACAGGGGTGCAAGAGACCCAGTACTTC. Amino acids: CASSFLGTGVQETQYF.

The CDR3 DNA is TGCAGTGCTCGAAACGTAATAGCGGGAGTCGAGCAGTTCTTC. This sequence encodes CSARNVIAGVEQFF. The chain employs TRBV20-1 and TRBJ2-1; 9 bases are a match to TRBD2. The ends lost 5 bases at V and 10 bases at J; junction bases unmatched: 12. The CDR3 totals 14 residues. In germline, CDR1 is DFQATT, CDR2 SNEGSKA (reference sequence).

This clonotype showed up just a few times. This chain uses TRBV11-3 with TRBJ1-1; 10 positions match TRBD1. Germline V gene sequence: CDR1 SGHNT, CDR2 YENEEA. J gave up 4 bases and V 4 bases, and 12 bases lay outside the gene matches. The CDR3 loop spans 17 amino acids. CDR3 sequence (DNA): TGTGCCAGCAGCTCCGGACAGGGGGGCGTTGTCGGCACTGAAGCTTTCTTT. Amino acids: CASSSGQGGVVGTEAFF.

This clonotype was observed a handful of times. V usage is TRBV7-6 and J usage is TRBJ1-1, with D unclear. Germline CDR1 reads SGHVS; CDR2 reads FNYEAQ. This CDR3 is 15 amino acids long. The V and J ends lost 5 bases and 1 base respectively, with 14 bases between them. This CDR3 reads CASSRNPRENTEAFF. The CDR3 region has the DNA TGTGCCAGCAGCCGCAACCCGAGAGAGAACACTGAAGCTTTCTTT.

This rearrangement joins TRBV7-2 to TRBJ2-7; D might be TRBD1 or TRBD2, each matching 6 bases. The CDR3 length is 15 residues. The V end was cut by 6 bases, the J end by 4 bases, with 19 bases between. From germline, CDR1 is SGHTA and CDR2 FQGNSA. The CDR3 region has the DNA TGTGCCAGCAGTTCCCCCAAGGGGGGCGCTTACGAGCAGTACTTC. Translation gives CASSSPKGGAYEQYF.

The chain combines TRBV6-1 with TRBJ1-2; D unresolved. Per the germline V gene, CDR1 is MNHNS and CDR2 is SASEGT. Trimming took 3 bases from V and 4 from J, leaving 6 bases between them. The CDR3 is 12 residues long. CDR3 DNA sequence: TGTGCCAGCAGTGATGTCGGCTATGGCTACACCTTC. This encodes CASSDVGYGYTF.

The chain joins TRBV7-9 to TRBJ1-6; maybe TRBD1 (5 bases). The CDR3 is 14 residues long. Trimming removed 5 bases at V and 10 bases at J, with 15 bases between. Germline V CDR1 and CDR2: SEHNR, FQNEAQ (reference sequence). The CDR3 nucleotides read TGTGCCAGCAGCCCCTCAGGGATGGTATCACCCCTCCACTTT. It encodes CASSPSGMVSPLHF.

This clonotype was found a few times. The chain links TRBV7-9 to TRBJ2-1, with 8 bases aligning to TRBD2. The CDR3 contains 15 residues. The germline CDR1 and CDR2 sequences are SEHNR and FQNEAQ (reference sequence). V dropped 5 bases and J dropped 3; count of bases not matched to a gene: 6. DNA of the CDR3: TGTGCCAGCAGCCCCCCCGGGAGGGACTACAATGAGCAGTTCTTC. Translated: CASSPPGRDYNEQFF.

The chain is built from TRBV12-3 or TRBV12-4 and TRBJ2-1; the D is unclear. Trimming removed 3 bases at V and 10 bases at J, with 19 bases between. This CDR3 comprises 15 residues. In nucleotides, the CDR3 is TGTGCCAGCAGTTTCTCGCAGCCCCTACTGGGAGAGCAGTTCTTC. Translated, it gives CASSFSQPLLGEQFF.

This clonotype was detected only once. The chain carries TRBV5-4 and TRBJ2-7; 8 nucleotides agree with TRBD2. V lost 5 bases, J lost 6 bases, and 13 bases stayed unmatched. There are 15 residues in the CDR3. Per germline, CDR1 SGHNT and CDR2 YYREEE (reference sequence). CDR3 residues: CASSLTGSGIGEQYF. The DNA for the CDR3 is TGTGCCAGCAGTTTAACAGGTAGCGGGATCGGCGAGCAGTACTTC.